This entry features one TCR beta chain sequence. The junction and the germline gene differ at one end; a read error may be behind it. The data derive from a study of human T cells and chemical hapten exposure. Per the original methods: Sample TCR counts, which ranged from 23,224 to 690,600, had a median of around 96,000. TCRdb reprocessed the 5' RACE reads via MiXCR and lists one record per CDR3 protein. The V and J calls were not made by the authors but by TCRdb's processing. The sample consists of approximately 80,000 distinct CDR3 sequences, roughly 15% of them appearing once. Looked up from germline, CDR1 is SNHLY and CDR2 is FYNNEI. The CDR3 is made up of 12 amino acids. The authors' total RNA extraction used unfractionated whole blood.

This TCR came from a female donor in good health. This chain links TRBV2 with TRBJ2-7; D is unresolved. The CDR3 nucleotides read TGTGCCAGCAGGGAAGAAGCCTACGAGCAGTACTTC. It is translated as CASREEAYEQYF.